The 26 T cell receptor beta chains below come from one sample, sequenced in a study of spatial heterogeneity in lung cancer. Time point specified: sample taken at primary tumor resection. TCRdb used MiXCR to reprocess the 5' RACE reads, holding one entry per CDR3 protein. The sample includes some 21,000 distinct CDR3 sequences, 3.3% of them seen just once. The source was PBMCs, collected at surgery. The receptors stem from a female donor with early-stage non-small cell lung cancer.

This clonotype was found many times. The chain links TRBV29-1 to TRBJ1-2; 7 bases map to TRBD1. Germline CDR1 and CDR2: SQVTM and ANQGSEA. V lost 2 bases and J lost 4; bases outside the gene matches: 4. This CDR3 contains 13 residues. The CDR3 reads CSVERGQLYGYTF. CDR3 nucleotide sequence: TGCAGCGTTGAACGGGGACAGCTCTATGGCTACACCTTC.

This clonotype came up many times. This chain's CDR3 is CASSPGLAGGPRPYNEQFF. CDR3 coding DNA: TGTGCCAGCAGTCCGGGACTAGCGGGAGGCCCCCGGCCCTACAATGAGCAGTTCTTC. The chain employs TRBV27 and TRBJ2-1; 15 bases line up with TRBD2. Unmatched junction bases numbered 10, after V lost 5 bases and J lost 2 bases. CDR1 and CDR2 from the germline V gene are MNHEY and SMNVEV (reference sequence). The CDR3 has 19 residues.

This clonotype showed up many times. The J gene is TRBJ2-7, the V gene TRBV28; D is undetermined. This CDR3 comprises 14 residues. CDR1 is MDHEN, CDR2 SYDVKM, per germline. V was clipped by 1 base and J by 5 bases, with 12 bases between them. In DNA, the CDR3 is TGTGCCAGCAGTTTATTCTCCCCTCCGGACGAGCAGTACTTC. Encoded protein: CASSLFSPPDEQYF.

This chain links TRBV5-1 with TRBJ2-1, with a weak D call TRBD1 (6 bases). This CDR3 has 14 residues. V was clipped by 4 bases and J by 5 bases, with 13 bases between them. Germline V CDR1 and CDR2: SGHRS, YFSETQ. CDR3 amino acids: CASSQGTTDNEQFF. CDR3 sequence (DNA): TGCGCCAGCAGCCAAGGGACAACCGACAATGAGCAGTTCTTC.

This clonotype was detected many times. The chain recombines TRBV6-2 or TRBV6-3 with TRBJ2-5; D is possibly TRBD1 or TRBD2 (5 bases each). This CDR3 has 13 residues. Germline CDR1 and CDR2: MNHEY and SVGEGT. Trimming removed 6 bases at V and 5 bases at J, with 13 bases between. CDR3: CASRPGPLETQYF. In DNA form, the CDR3 reads TGTGCCAGCAGACCGGGACCCCTGGAGACCCAGTACTTC.

This clonotype occurred many times. The rearrangement joins TRBV3-1 to TRBJ1-5, with D uncertain. The V and J ends lost 4 bases and 3 bases respectively, with 7 bases between them. CDR1 is LGHDT, CDR2 YNNKEL, per germline (reference sequence). The CDR3 is 13 residues long. The CDR3 here is CASSLGPNQPQHF. The CDR3 DNA follows: TGTGCCAGCAGCCTGGGCCCCAATCAGCCCCAGCATTTT.

Many counts were recorded for this clonotype. The chain combines TRBV4-2 with TRBJ2-1; 9 bases map to TRBD1. This CDR3 has 15 residues. Trimming at V came to 3 bases and at J to 6 bases, leaving 6 bases not matched to a gene. Germline CDR1 LGHNA, CDR2 YNFKEQ. The DNA of the CDR3 is TGTGCCAGCAGCCACAGACAGGGGGACCGCAATGAGCAGTTCTTC. Its protein is CASSHRQGDRNEQFF.

The table lists this clonotype with many counts. This chain links TRBV10-3 with TRBJ2-7, with D possibly matching TRBD2 (6 bases). From germline, CDR1 is ENHRY and CDR2 SYGVKD. There are 11 residues in the CDR3. Trimming took 5 bases from V and 6 from J, leaving 8 bases between them. The CDR3 DNA follows: TGTGCCATCAGTTCGGGGGTCGAGCAGTACTTC. This sequence encodes CAISSGVEQYF.

By share of the sample, this clonotype is medium-sized (0.01 to 0.1%). The chain joins TRBV27 to TRBJ1-2; 8 bases line up with TRBD1. CDR1 and CDR2 from the germline V gene are MNHEY and SMNVEV (reference sequence). The CDR3 runs to 15 residues. V gave up 2 bases and J gave up 1 base; unmatched junction bases: 3. In DNA form, the CDR3 reads TGTGCCAGCAGTTTAGCCACAGGGGGTAACTATGGCTACACCTTC. Its translation is CASSLATGGNYGYTF.

There are many counts of this clonotype. This chain connects TRBV7-2 to TRBJ2-7, with TRBD1 matching 7 bases. Germline V gives CDR1 SGHTA, CDR2 FQGNSA. Trimming at V came to 8 bases and at J to 0 bases, leaving 7 bases not matched to a gene. The CDR3 has 14 amino acids. The CDR3 DNA reads TGTGCCAGCCTAACCGGGACAGCCTCCTACGAGCAGTACTTC. As protein: CASLTGTASYEQYF.

This clonotype was counted many times. The V and J genes are TRBV3-1 and TRBJ2-7, with 8 positions matching TRBD2. J was trimmed by 4 bases and V by 4 bases; bases with no gene match: 6. The germline V gene has CDR1 LGHDT and CDR2 YNNKEL (reference sequence). This CDR3 spans 14 amino acids. The CDR3 sequence is CASSPRASGYEQYF. For the CDR3, the DNA is TGTGCCAGCAGCCCCCGGGCTAGCGGGTACGAGCAGTACTTC.

Concerning this clonotype: This could be a read error, since a much larger clone is one nucleotide away. Here the CDR3 omits its conserved ending phenylalanine or tryptophan, so a read error is the likely source. This rearrangement joins TRBV12-3 or TRBV12-4 to TRBJ2-3, with TRBD1 matching 8 bases. J gave up 5 bases and V 3 bases, and 7 bases lay outside the gene matches. This CDR3 contains 15 residues. Here the CDR3 DNA reads TGTGCCAGCAGTTTCGTCGGCAGGGGGCAAGATACGCAGTATTCT. Translation gives CASSFVGRGQDTQYS.

The table lists this clonotype with many counts. V usage is TRBV5-1 and J usage is TRBJ2-7; no definite D call. The CDR3 is 15 amino acids. Trimming took off 4 bases at V and 0 bases at J, with 14 bases between the two ends. From germline, CDR1 is SGHRS and CDR2 YFSETQ. DNA of the CDR3: TGCGCCAGCAGCCCCGGGCCTAGGAGCTCCTACGAGCAGTACTTC. Encoded protein: CASSPGPRSSYEQYF. Supplemented by reference TRBV5-1 and TRBJ2-7, the full variable domain reads KAGVTQTPRYLIKTRGQQVTLSCSPISGHRSVSWYQQTPGQGLQFLFEYFSETQRNKGNFPGRFSGRQFSNSRSEMNVSTLELGDSALYLCASSPGPRSSYEQYFGPGTRLTVT.

This chain uses TRBV9 with TRBJ2-3; D perhaps matches TRBD1 (5 bases). CDR3 size: 17 residues. Germline values: CDR1 SGDLS, CDR2 YYNGEE. V was clipped by 4 bases and J by 1 base, with 19 bases between them. In DNA form, the CDR3 reads TGTGCCAGCAGCCCAAAAAGCAGGCAGGGCGGCACAGATACGCAGTATTTT. Encoded protein: CASSPKSRQGGTDTQYF.

Ten or more counts support this clonotype. The V and J genes are TRBV7-3 and TRBJ2-2; D may match TRBD1 or TRBD2 (5 bases each). V was trimmed by 1 base and J by 3 bases, leaving 15 bases between them. Germline assignment: CDR1 SGHTA and CDR2 FQGTGA. This CDR3 has 17 amino acids. CDR3 residues: CASSLNAGAWDTGELFF. As DNA, the CDR3 is TGTGCCAGCAGCTTAAATGCCGGGGCGTGGGACACCGGGGAGCTGTTTTTT.

This clonotype was observed many times. The chain links TRBV29-1 to TRBJ1-3, with no clear D. CDR1 SQVTM and CDR2 ANQGSEA come from the germline V gene. The CDR3 has 12 residues. Trimming removed 0 bases at V and 4 bases at J, with 4 bases between. The chain's CDR3 is CSVEDGGNTIYF. The CDR3 nucleotides read TGCAGCGTTGAAGACGGGGGAAACACCATATATTTT.

This clonotype turned up a few times. The gene calls are TRBV7-6 and TRBJ1-1, with D unresolved. This CDR3 has 13 amino acids. CDR1 is SGHVS, CDR2 FNYEAQ, per germline. Trimming pared 5 bases from V and 1 base from J, leaving 8 bases between. The CDR3 here is CASSPLENTEAFF. In DNA, the CDR3 is TGTGCCAGCAGCCCTCTGGAGAACACTGAAGCTTTCTTT.

This clonotype was recorded at least ten times. The chain links TRBV6-1 to TRBJ2-1; D uncertain. Germline V gives CDR1 MNHNS, CDR2 SASEGT. Trimming took off 4 bases at V and 1 base at J, with 11 bases between the two ends. CDR3 length: 15 residues. This chain's CDR3 is CASSATTASYNEQFF. CDR3 in DNA: TGTGCCAGCAGTGCTACTACGGCTTCCTACAATGAGCAGTTCTTC.

This clonotype was detected ten times or more. This chain connects TRBV20-1 to TRBJ1-2; D might be TRBD1 (6 bases). The CDR3 consists of 11 residues. The ends were cut back, 6 bases at V and 6 bases at J, with 11 bases in the middle. Per the germline V gene, CDR1 is DFQATT and CDR2 is SNEGSKA (reference sequence). The CDR3: CSARTADGYTF. CDR3 nucleotide sequence: TGCAGTGCAAGGACAGCCGATGGCTACACCTTC.

In this sample, this clonotype turned up many times. The CDR3 region has the DNA TGTGCCAGCAGTCTCGGACTAGCGGGAGTAGGTGGTTACAATGAGCAGTTCTTC. Translated: CASSLGLAGVGGYNEQFF. The chain has TRBV7-9 and TRBJ2-1; 13 bases agree with TRBD2. CDR1 is SEHNR and CDR2 is FQNEAQ in the germline V gene (reference sequence). With V trimmed by 6 bases and J by 4 bases, 12 bases remained unmatched. The CDR3 runs to 18 residues.

This clonotype has ten or more counts. The genes are TRBV29-1 and TRBJ1-2; the match to TRBD1 covers 7 bases. Losses at the gene ends were 6 bases for V and 7 bases for J; bases not matched to a gene: 8. Per germline, CDR1 SQVTM and CDR2 ANQGSEA. This CDR3 is 12 amino acids long. The CDR3 is CSVQGGSGGYTF. Here the CDR3 DNA reads TGCAGCGTCCAGGGGGGGTCAGGTGGCTACACCTTC.

This clonotype was counted ten times or more. The rearrangement uses TRBV27 and TRBJ1-2, with D perhaps matching TRBD1 (6 bases). The CDR3 loop spans 14 amino acids. Between the trimmed V and J ends, which lost 2 bases and 4 bases, there was a span of 11 bases. CDR1 is MNHEY and CDR2 is SMNVEV in the germline V gene (reference sequence). CDR3 nucleotides: TGTGCCAGCAGTTTAACAGGACAGACCTATGGCTACACCTTC. This codes for CASSLTGQTYGYTF.

Ten or more counts support this clonotype. The gene calls are TRBV27 and TRBJ2-7; 7 bases are a match to TRBD2. CDR1 and CDR2 from the germline V gene are MNHEY and SMNVEV (reference sequence). This CDR3 spans 15 amino acids. V trimming: 4 bases; J trimming: 1 base; junction bases outside the gene matches: 7. CDR3 sequence: CASSSLAVGSYEQYF. The CDR3 DNA reads TGTGCCAGCAGTTCTCTAGCGGTTGGATCCTACGAGCAGTACTTC.

This clonotype was counted many times. The genes are TRBV28 and TRBJ2-7; the D is unclear. Germline assignment: CDR1 MDHEN and CDR2 SYDVKM. The CDR3 spans 12 residues. V lost 11 bases, J lost 2 bases, and 13 bases lay in between. The CDR3 loop reads CAGDGGAYEQYF. In DNA, the CDR3 is TGTGCCGGCGACGGTGGCGCCTACGAGCAGTACTTC.

This clonotype was recorded at least ten times. The V and J genes are TRBV20-1 and TRBJ2-1, with D unresolved. This CDR3 is built from 12 residues. V was clipped by 1 base and J by 7 bases, with 8 bases between them. In germline, CDR1 is DFQATT, CDR2 SNEGSKA (reference sequence). This CDR3 is CSARVGTNEQFF. The CDR3 nucleotides are TGCAGTGCTAGAGTGGGAACGAATGAGCAGTTCTTC.

This clonotype was seen repeatedly, ten times or more. This chain joins TRBV4-2 and TRBJ2-3; D call uncertain. V dropped 3 bases and J dropped 6 bases, with 10 bases sitting between them. CDR1 and CDR2 (germline): LGHNA, YNFKEQ. There are 13 residues in the CDR3. The CDR3 spells CASSHATGDTQYF. The CDR3 DNA is TGTGCCAGCAGCCATGCTACCGGGGATACGCAGTATTTT.